This TCR beta chain was captured in a study of T cell changes during pregnancy in multiple sclerosis (dated by TCRdb to the late 2010s). General notes on the study: Changes in the T cell repertoire over the course of pregnancy were examined in this study in women with multiple sclerosis.

For this clone: Its antigen target is currently unknown. No qualities accompany the bases; no much larger clone lies one base away.

V loses 2 bases at its end and J loses 1 base; junction bases beyond the gene matches: 7. Measured from the cysteine to the phenylalanine, the CDR3 is 17 residues long. Only CDR3 DNA is held: 51 bases, read in frame from base 1. Reading the germline V gene gives CDR1 SGHTA and CDR2 FQGNSA. The library was made by the immunoSEQ multiplex PCR assay. TCRdb provides this immuneACCESS table in a form limited to in-frame rearrangements. Some clones are lacking; in checked studies, under half of them reflect an unresolved V gene, and why the rest are absent is not known. This sample is represented by some 80,000 clones; 85% to 95% of them were singletons. The ten largest make up about 0.93% of the sample.

This sequence uses TRBV7-2 and TRBJ2-5, and 10 bases in between align with TRBD1. Sequencing was performed on peripheral blood, taken in the first trimester of pregnancy. This TCR derives from a female donor with multiple sclerosis, enrolled in a pregnancy study. The CDR3 corresponds to CASSLMDRGFLQETQYF. In nucleotide form, the sequence is TGTGCCAGCAGCTTAATGGACAGGGGGTTCCTCCAAGAGACCCAGTACTTC.